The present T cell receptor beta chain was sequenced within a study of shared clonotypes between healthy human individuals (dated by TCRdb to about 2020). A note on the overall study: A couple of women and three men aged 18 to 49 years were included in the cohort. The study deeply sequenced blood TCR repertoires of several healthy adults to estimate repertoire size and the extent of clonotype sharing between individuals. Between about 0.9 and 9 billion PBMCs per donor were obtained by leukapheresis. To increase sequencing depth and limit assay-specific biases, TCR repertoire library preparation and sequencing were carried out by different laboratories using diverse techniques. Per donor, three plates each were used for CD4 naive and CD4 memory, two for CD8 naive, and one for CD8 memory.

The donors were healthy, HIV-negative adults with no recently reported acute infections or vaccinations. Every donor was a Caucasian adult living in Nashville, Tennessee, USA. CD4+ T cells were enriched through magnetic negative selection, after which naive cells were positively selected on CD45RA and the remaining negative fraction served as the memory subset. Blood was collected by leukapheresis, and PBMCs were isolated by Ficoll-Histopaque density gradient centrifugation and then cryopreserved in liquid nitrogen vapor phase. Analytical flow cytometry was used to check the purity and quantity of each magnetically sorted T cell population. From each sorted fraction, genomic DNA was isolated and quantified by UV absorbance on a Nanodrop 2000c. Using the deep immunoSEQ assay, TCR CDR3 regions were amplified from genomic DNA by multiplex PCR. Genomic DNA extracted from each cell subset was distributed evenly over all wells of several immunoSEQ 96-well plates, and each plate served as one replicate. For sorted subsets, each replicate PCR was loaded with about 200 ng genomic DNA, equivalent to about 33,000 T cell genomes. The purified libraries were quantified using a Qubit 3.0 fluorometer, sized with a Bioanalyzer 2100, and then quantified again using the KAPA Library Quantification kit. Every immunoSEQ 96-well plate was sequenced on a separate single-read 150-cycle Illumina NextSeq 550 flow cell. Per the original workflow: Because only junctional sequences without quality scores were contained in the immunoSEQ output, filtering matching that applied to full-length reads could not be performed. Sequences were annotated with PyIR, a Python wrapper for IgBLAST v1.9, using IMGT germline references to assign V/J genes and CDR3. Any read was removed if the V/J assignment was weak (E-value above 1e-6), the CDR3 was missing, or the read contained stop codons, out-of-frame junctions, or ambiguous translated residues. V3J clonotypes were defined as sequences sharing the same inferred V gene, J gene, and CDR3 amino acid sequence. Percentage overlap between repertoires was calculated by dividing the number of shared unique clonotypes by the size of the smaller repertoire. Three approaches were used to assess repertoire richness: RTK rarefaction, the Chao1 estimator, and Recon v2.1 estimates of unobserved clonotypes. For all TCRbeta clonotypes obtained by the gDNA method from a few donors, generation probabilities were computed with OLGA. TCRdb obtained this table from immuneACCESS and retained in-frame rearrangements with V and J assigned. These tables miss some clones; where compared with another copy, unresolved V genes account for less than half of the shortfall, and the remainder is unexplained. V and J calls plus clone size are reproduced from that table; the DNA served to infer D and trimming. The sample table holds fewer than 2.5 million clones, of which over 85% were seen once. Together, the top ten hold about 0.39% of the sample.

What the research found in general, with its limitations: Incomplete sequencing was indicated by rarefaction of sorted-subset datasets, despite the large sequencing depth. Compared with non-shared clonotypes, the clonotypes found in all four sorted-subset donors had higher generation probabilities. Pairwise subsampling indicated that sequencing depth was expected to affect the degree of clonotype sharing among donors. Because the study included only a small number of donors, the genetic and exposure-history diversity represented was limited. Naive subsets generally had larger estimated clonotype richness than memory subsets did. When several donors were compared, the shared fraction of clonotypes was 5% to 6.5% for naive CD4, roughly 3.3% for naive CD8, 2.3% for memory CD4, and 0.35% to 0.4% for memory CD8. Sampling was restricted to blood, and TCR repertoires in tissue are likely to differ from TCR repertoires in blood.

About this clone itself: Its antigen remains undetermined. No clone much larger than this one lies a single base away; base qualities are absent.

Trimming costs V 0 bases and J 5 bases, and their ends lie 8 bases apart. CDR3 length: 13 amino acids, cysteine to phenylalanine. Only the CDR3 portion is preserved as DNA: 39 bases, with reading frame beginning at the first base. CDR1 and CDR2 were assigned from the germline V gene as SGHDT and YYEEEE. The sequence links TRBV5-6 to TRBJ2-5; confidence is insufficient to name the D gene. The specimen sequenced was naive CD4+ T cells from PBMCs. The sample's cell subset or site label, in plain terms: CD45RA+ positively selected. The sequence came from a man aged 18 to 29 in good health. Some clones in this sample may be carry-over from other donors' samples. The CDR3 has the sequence CASSLENRETQYF. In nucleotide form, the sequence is TGTGCCAGCAGCTTGGAAAATCGGGAGACCCAGTACTTC.